Below are 26 T cell receptor beta chains sequenced from a single sample in a study of blood T cell repertoires in COVID-19. Profiling relied on immunoSEQ multiplex PCR, and the TCRdb table lists in-frame clones only, not all of them. The sample shows about 240,000 clones, around 87% of them seen only once. Sequenced sample: peripheral blood. The origin of the receptors is a woman aged 65 to 85 with active or convalescent COVID-19.

This clone was picked up a small number of times. This sequence joins TRBV4-1 and TRBJ2-4, with D possibly TRBD2 on 6 matching bases. The CDR3 runs 15 residues. In germline, CDR1 is MGHRA, CDR2 YSYEKL. Trimming left V 0 bases short and J 6 bases short, with 12 bases between. The DNA for the CDR3 is TGCGCCAGCAGCCAAGATGGAGGGATTAGAAACATTCAGTACTTC. Encoded protein: CASSQDGGIRNIQYF.

J is TRBJ2-5 and V is TRBV27; D is unclear. Germline CDR1 reads MNHEY; CDR2 reads SMNVEV (reference sequence). The V end was cut by 7 bases, the J end by 0 bases, with 6 bases between. The CDR3 runs 12 residues. The DNA of the CDR3 is TGTGCCAGCAAGAGATACCAAGAGACCCAGTACTTC. Protein: CASKRYQETQYF.

This clone was detected only once. The chain joins TRBV7-8 to TRBJ1-6; 8 positions agree with TRBD1. This CDR3 comprises 15 residues. V lost 5 bases to trimming and J lost 7 bases; unmatched junction nucleotides: 7. The V gene's germline CDR1 is SGHVS and CDR2 FQNEAQ. CDR3 sequence (DNA): TGTGCCAGCAGCGCGCGGGACAGGAAAAATTCACCCCTCCACTTT. Residues: CASSARDRKNSPLHF.

This clone appeared a single time. The chain links TRBV27 to TRBJ1-5, with TRBD1 identical over 8 bases. Germline-derived CDR1 and CDR2 are MNHEY and SMNVEV (reference sequence). CDR3 length equals 13 residues. Unmatched junction bases numbered 3, after V lost 5 bases and J lost 6 bases. CDR3 nucleotide sequence: TGTGCCAGCAGTGAGACAGGGGTTCAGCCCCAGCATTTT. Amino acids: CASSETGVQPQHF.

The chain carries TRBV11-2 and TRBJ1-1; D is ambiguous. This CDR3 is built from 12 residues. Trimming shortened V by 3 bases and J by 8 bases, and 10 bases separated the two germline ends. The germline CDR1 and CDR2 sequences are SGHAT and FQNNGV. CDR3 residues: CASSFSGREAFF. In DNA form, the CDR3 reads TGTGCCAGCAGCTTCTCCGGTCGGGAAGCTTTCTTT.

CDR3 coding DNA: TGTGCCAGCAGCTTTCAGGGGGCGGTCCCATCCTACGAGCAGTACTTC. Its protein is CASSFQGAVPSYEQYF. This rearrangement joins TRBV5-8 to TRBJ2-7; 8 bases line up with TRBD1. CDR3 length: 16 residues. V lost 2 bases and J lost 1; bases outside the gene matches: 8. Germline-derived CDR1 and CDR2 are SGHTS and YDEGEE.

The chain has TRBV19 and TRBJ2-7, with no clear D. Trimming pared 5 bases from V and 5 bases from J, leaving 13 bases between. This CDR3 comprises 13 residues. The germline V gene encodes CDR1 LNHDA and CDR2 SQIVND (reference sequence). The CDR3 is CASSFAVLHEQYF. The CDR3 DNA reads TGTGCCAGTAGTTTCGCCGTGCTACACGAGCAGTACTTC.

This chain joins TRBV5-4 and TRBJ1-3; TRBD1 matches 8 bases. With V trimmed by 5 bases and J by 4 bases, 11 bases remained unmatched. Germline values: CDR1 SGHNT, CDR2 YYREEE (reference sequence). This CDR3 comprises 16 residues. CDR3 nucleotide sequence: TGTGCCAGCAGTTCCGGACAGGGCGGACGAGGAAACACCATATATTTT. Residues: CASSSGQGGRGNTIYF.

This sequence joins TRBV6-1 and TRBJ2-3; 11 nucleotides line up with TRBD1. This CDR3 spans 15 amino acids. V dropped 2 bases and J dropped 7; count of bases not matched to a gene: 5. Germline V gene lookup returns CDR1 MNHNS and CDR2 SASEGT. The CDR3 DNA sequence: TGTGCCAGCAGTGAAATCGGGACAGGGGGGAATACGCAGTATTTT. It is translated as CASSEIGTGGNTQYF.

The gene calls are TRBV24-1 and TRBJ2-7; D not certain. The CDR3 has 12 residues. The germline V gene encodes CDR1 KGHDR and CDR2 SFDVKD. V was clipped by 2 bases and J by 4 bases, with 5 bases between them. DNA for the CDR3: TGTGCCACCAGTGATTATTCGTACGAGCAGTACTTC. Encoded protein: CATSDYSYEQYF.

CDR3 sequence reads: CASTRRGNTGELFF. CDR3 sequence (DNA): TGTGCCAGCACGCGGAGGGGGAACACCGGGGAGCTGTTTTTT. The V and J genes are TRBV2 and TRBJ2-2; maybe TRBD2 (6 bases). The CDR3 contains 14 residues. V was shortened by 7 bases and J by 1 base, with 10 bases between the two germline ends. CDR1 and CDR2 (germline): SNHLY, FYNNEI.

A few counts support this clone. The chain joins TRBV15 to TRBJ1-4; no firm D call. With 0 bases removed from V and 4 bases from J, the gap between germline ends came to 12 bases. This CDR3 has 16 residues. Germline lookup yields CDR1 LNHNV and CDR2 YYDKDF (reference sequence). The CDR3 coding sequence is TGTGCCACCAGCAGAGATGTGGTCGGTTATAATGAAAAACTGTTTTTT. The encoded protein is CATSRDVVGYNEKLFF.

This clone appeared a few times. The CDR3 is CASSRETQYF. CDR3 nucleotide sequence: TGTGCCAGCAGTCGGGAGACCCAGTACTTC. The V and J genes are TRBV6-1 and TRBJ2-5; D not resolved. This CDR3 contains 10 residues. Germline CDR1 reads MNHNS; CDR2 reads SASEGT. The V end was cut by 5 bases, the J end by 5 bases, with 3 bases between.

In its sample, this clone was seen a few times. This chain links TRBV6-6 with TRBJ1-1, with TRBD1 identical over 7 bases. The length of the CDR3 is 15 residues. Germline trimming cut 6 bases from V and 5 bases from J; bases unmatched to any gene: 12. Germline CDR1 is MNHNY and CDR2 is SVGAGI (reference sequence). The CDR3 reads CASSLDRAMETEAFF. The CDR3 DNA sequence: TGTGCCAGCAGCCTAGACAGGGCCATGGAAACTGAAGCTTTCTTT.

The chain uses TRBV19 and TRBJ1-5; D gene unclear. Germline V gives CDR1 LNHDA, CDR2 SQIVND (reference sequence). The CDR3 is made up of 13 amino acids. The germline V and J ends were trimmed by 3 bases and 6 bases, with 9 bases remaining between them. The CDR3 DNA follows: TGTGCCAGTAGTATTCTCCTCAGTCAGCCCCAGCATTTT. This translates into CASSILLSQPQHF.

The CDR3 loop reads CASSEAGPDGYTF. The CDR3 bases are TGTGCCAGCAGTGAGGCGGGGCCTGATGGCTACACCTTC. V is TRBV25-1 and J is TRBJ1-2; D may be TRBD1 (5 bases). Between the trimmed V and J ends, which lost 3 bases and 6 bases, there was a span of 11 bases. This CDR3 has 13 amino acids. Germline-derived CDR1 and CDR2 are MGHDK and SYGVNS.

The chain recombines TRBV7-2 with TRBJ2-7; 9 nucleotides line up with TRBD1. The germline CDR1 and CDR2 sequences are SGHTA and FQGNSA. This CDR3 is built from 16 residues. Losses at the gene ends were 1 base for V and 2 bases for J; bases not matched to a gene: 6. CDR3 region: CASSLEMGQGAYEQYF. The DNA of the CDR3 is TGTGCCAGCAGCTTAGAGATGGGACAGGGCGCCTACGAGCAGTACTTC.

This clone appeared a few times. V is TRBV6-5 and J is TRBJ2-1; perhaps TRBD2 as D (6 bases). The V end was cut by 2 bases, the J end by 8 bases, with 13 bases between. CDR3 length: 14 amino acids. The germline CDR1 and CDR2 sequences are MNHEY and SVGAGI. CDR3 sequence reads: CASSYRGREYEQFF. The CDR3 DNA follows: TGTGCCAGCAGTTACAGGGGCCGGGAGTATGAGCAGTTCTTC.

V gene TRBV3-1 (or the pseudogene TRBV3-2) combines with J gene TRBJ2-3; 8 positions agree with TRBD2. The CDR3 spans 19 residues. Germline V gives CDR1 LGHDT, CDR2 YNNKEL (reference sequence). Trimming cost V 1 base and J 0 bases; bases outside gene matches: 12. The CDR3 bases are TGTGCCAGCAGCCAAGTCTCCCCGGGGGGGGGCATTAGCACAGATACGCAGTATTTT. It specifies CASSQVSPGGGISTDTQYF.

This chain connects TRBV3-1 (or the pseudogene TRBV3-2) to TRBJ2-6, with 7 nucleotides matching TRBD1. Unmatched junction bases numbered 8, after V lost 0 bases and J lost 0 bases. The CDR3 is 19 residues long. Germline CDR1 reads LGHDT; CDR2 reads YNNKEL (reference sequence). CDR3: CASSQDRRGYYSGANVLTF. In DNA, the CDR3 is TGTGCCAGCAGCCAAGACCGCAGGGGGTATTACTCTGGGGCCAACGTCCTGACTTTC.

The chain combines TRBV24-1 with TRBJ1-2, with D possibly being TRBD1 (6 bases). The CDR3 is made up of 15 amino acids. V lost 6 bases, J lost 3 bases, and 16 bases lay in between. Germline CDR1 reads KGHDR; CDR2 reads SFDVKD. The CDR3 here is CATSQPGESHYGYTF. The CDR3 nucleotides are TGTGCCACCAGTCAGCCAGGGGAATCCCACTATGGCTACACCTTC.

V and J are TRBV7-3 and TRBJ2-3; 7 nucleotides line up with TRBD2. The V segment lost 4 bases and the J segment 0 bases; nucleotides outside the gene matches: 4. CDR1 and CDR2 from the germline V gene are SGHTA and FQGTGA. The CDR3 covers 15 residues. In DNA, the CDR3 is TGTGCCAGCAGCTCAATAGCGGGCAGCACAGATACGCAGTATTTT. It translates to CASSSIAGSTDTQYF.

J is TRBJ1-5 and V is TRBV7-2, with D possibly TRBD1 on 5 matching bases. The V gene's germline CDR1 is SGHTA and CDR2 FQGNSA. Between the trimmed V and J ends, which lost 6 bases and 4 bases, there was a span of 13 bases. CDR3 size: 14 residues. CDR3 DNA: TGTGCCAGCAGTTCCGGGACTCAAAATCAGCCCCAGCATTTT. Protein product: CASSSGTQNQPQHF.

The V gene is TRBV19, the J gene TRBJ1-2; D gene uncertain. Germline loops: CDR1 LNHDA, CDR2 SQIVND (reference sequence). The V and J ends lost 0 bases and 4 bases respectively, with 9 bases between them. This CDR3 is 14 amino acids long. This CDR3 reads CASSIDAVFYGYTF. Here the CDR3 DNA reads TGTGCCAGTAGTATAGACGCAGTTTTCTATGGCTACACCTTC.

The rearrangement links TRBV5-4 to TRBJ2-5, with D maybe TRBD1 (5 bases). Per the germline V gene, CDR1 is SGHNT and CDR2 is YYREEE (reference sequence). V lost 0 bases and J 7 bases, leaving 16 bases between the germline ends. The CDR3 is 15 residues long. The CDR3 loop is CASSLGGRADGTQYF. The CDR3 coding sequence is TGTGCCAGCAGCTTGGGGGGCCGAGCAGACGGGACCCAGTACTTC.

V is TRBV5-4 and J is TRBJ1-3, with D perhaps matching TRBD1 (6 bases). The V end lost 0 bases, the J end lost 5 bases, and 12 bases lay between the germline ends. The CDR3 sequence is 15 residues long. Germline V gives CDR1 SGHNT, CDR2 YYREEE (reference sequence). CDR3 DNA sequence: TGTGCCAGCAGCTTGGGTGGTCAGGGGAGAAACACCATATATTTT. Residues: CASSLGGQGRNTIYF.